These T cell receptor beta chains were read from a single sample in a study of blood T cell repertoires in COVID-19. The repertoire was sequenced with immunoSEQ multiplex PCR; TCRdb's copy has only in-frame clones and lacks some. The data show about 120,000 clones, with 80% to 85% seen just once and roughly 3.5% held by the top ten. The specimen sequenced was PBMCs or T cells enriched from blood (not recorded which). All receptors come from a woman in her 30s who had recovered from COVID-19. CDR3s include the opening cysteine and the closing phenylalanine or tryptophan. Fields, in order: clone size, V gene, CDR3 length, J gene, D gene, CDR3 protein, CDR3 DNA. D genes are given only for firm matches. The size entry is marked missing in some rows and otherwise reads once, few, many or a size class.

clone_size: -; v_call: TRBV29-1; cdr3_length: 13; j_call: TRBJ2-1; d_call: TRBD2; cdr3_aa: CSVAAGGPIGQFF; cdr3_nt: TGCAGCGTTGCGGCGGGAGGGCCGATAGGGCAGTTCTTC
clone_size: -; v_call: TRBV30; cdr3_length: 13; j_call: TRBJ1-5; d_call: TRBD1; cdr3_aa: CAWGTGINQPQHF; cdr3_nt: TGTGCCTGGGGGACAGGGATCAATCAGCCCCAGCATTTT
clone_size: -; v_call: TRBV27; cdr3_length: 16; j_call: TRBJ1-2; d_call: TRBD1; cdr3_aa: CASSLFTGTGGDGYTF; cdr3_nt: TGTGCCAGCAGTTTATTTACCGGGACAGGGGGCGATGGCTACACCTTC
clone_size: -; v_call: TRBV5-8; cdr3_length: 15; j_call: TRBJ2-5; d_call: TRBD2; cdr3_aa: CASSLGTSGSVTQYF; cdr3_nt: TGTGCCAGCAGCTTGGGTACTAGCGGGAGTGTGACCCAGTACTTC
clone_size: -; v_call: TRBV7-9; cdr3_length: 15; j_call: TRBJ2-3; d_call: -; cdr3_aa: CASSISSPHTDTQYF; cdr3_nt: TGTGCCAGCAGCATTAGTAGCCCGCACACAGATACGCAGTATTTT
clone_size: -; v_call: TRBV27; cdr3_length: 16; j_call: TRBJ2-7; d_call: -; cdr3_aa: CASSQVATQNHYEQYF; cdr3_nt: TGTGCCAGCAGTCAAGTAGCGACCCAAAACCACTACGAGCAGTACTTC
clone_size: -; v_call: TRBV24-1; cdr3_length: 12; j_call: TRBJ1-2; d_call: -; cdr3_aa: CATSRQNYGYTF; cdr3_nt: TGTGCCACCAGTCGTCAGAATTATGGCTACACCTTC
clone_size: -; v_call: TRBV15; cdr3_length: 14; j_call: TRBJ2-6; d_call: -; cdr3_aa: CATSRVLPANVLTF; cdr3_nt: TGTGCCACCAGCAGAGTCCTCCCGGCCAACGTCCTGACTTTC
clone_size: once; v_call: TRBV15; cdr3_length: 14; j_call: TRBJ1-4; d_call: TRBD1; cdr3_aa: CATSRDRGREKLFF; cdr3_nt: TGTGCCACCAGCAGAGACAGGGGGCGTGAAAAACTGTTTTTT
clone_size: many; v_call: TRBV9; cdr3_length: 17; j_call: TRBJ1-3; d_call: -; cdr3_aa: CASSPLLGGSSGNTIYF; cdr3_nt: TGTGCCAGCAGCCCCCTCCTGGGGGGGAGCTCTGGAAACACCATATATTTT
clone_size: -; v_call: TRBV4-3; cdr3_length: 14; j_call: TRBJ2-2; d_call: -; cdr3_aa: CASSQVSGYGELFF; cdr3_nt: TGCGCCAGCAGCCAAGTCTCCGGTTACGGGGAGCTGTTTTTT
clone_size: -; v_call: TRBV11-2; cdr3_length: 18; j_call: TRBJ2-1; d_call: TRBD2; cdr3_aa: CASSSGLAGGWSYNEQFF; cdr3_nt: TGTGCCAGCAGCTCAGGACTAGCGGGAGGATGGTCCTACAATGAGCAGTTCTTC
clone_size: once; v_call: TRBV7-6; cdr3_length: 15; j_call: TRBJ2-6; d_call: -; cdr3_aa: CASSLEGPGANVLTF; cdr3_nt: TGTGCCAGCAGCTTAGAGGGGCCTGGGGCCAACGTCCTGACTTTC
clone_size: -; v_call: TRBV28; cdr3_length: 21; j_call: TRBJ2-7; d_call: -; cdr3_aa: CASSPFSPLWADPSLSYEQYF; cdr3_nt: TGTGCCAGCAGTCCCTTTTCCCCCCTGTGGGCAGACCCTAGCCTCAGCTACGAGCAGTACTTC
clone_size: -; v_call: TRBV28; cdr3_length: 15; j_call: TRBJ1-6; d_call: TRBD1; cdr3_aa: CASRGPGQINSPLHF; cdr3_nt: TGTGCCAGCAGGGGGCCGGGACAGATTAATTCACCCCTCCACTTT
clone_size: -; v_call: TRBV6-5; cdr3_length: 12; j_call: TRBJ1-1; d_call: -; cdr3_aa: CASSYRGRKAFF; cdr3_nt: TGTGCCAGCAGTTACCGAGGGCGGAAAGCTTTCTTT
clone_size: -; v_call: TRBV11-3; cdr3_length: 17; j_call: TRBJ2-2; d_call: TRBD1; cdr3_aa: CASSLGQGLMNTGELFF; cdr3_nt: TGTGCCAGCAGCTTGGGACAGGGGTTGATGAACACCGGGGAGCTGTTTTTT
clone_size: -; v_call: TRBV29-1; cdr3_length: 12; j_call: TRBJ1-1; d_call: -; cdr3_aa: CSGGGKGSEAFF; cdr3_nt: TGCAGCGGTGGGGGCAAGGGGTCTGAAGCTTTCTTT
clone_size: -; v_call: TRBV10-3; cdr3_length: 14; j_call: TRBJ1-6; d_call: -; cdr3_aa: CAISWDTGNSPLHF; cdr3_nt: TGTGCCATCAGTTGGGACACCGGTAATTCACCCCTCCACTTT
clone_size: -; v_call: TRBV10-3; cdr3_length: 14; j_call: TRBJ1-2; d_call: -; cdr3_aa: CAISGSTGSYGYTF; cdr3_nt: TGTGCCATCAGTGGTTCCACAGGGTCCTATGGCTACACCTTC
clone_size: -; v_call: TRBV4-1; cdr3_length: 15; j_call: TRBJ1-2; d_call: -; cdr3_aa: CASSQVKTTNYGYTF; cdr3_nt: TGCGCCAGCAGCCAAGTAAAGACTACTAACTATGGCTACACCTTC
clone_size: once; v_call: TRBV11-3; cdr3_length: 14; j_call: TRBJ2-3; d_call: -; cdr3_aa: CASSSGTSTDTQYF; cdr3_nt: TGTGCCAGCAGCTCCGGGACTAGCACAGATACGCAGTATTTT
clone_size: -; v_call: TRBV6-2/TRBV6-3; cdr3_length: 15; j_call: TRBJ2-5; d_call: TRBD2; cdr3_aa: CASSYGAGVGETQYF; cdr3_nt: TGTGCCAGCAGTTACGGAGCGGGAGTAGGTGAGACCCAGTACTTC
clone_size: -; v_call: TRBV4-2; cdr3_length: 17; j_call: TRBJ2-7; d_call: TRBD2; cdr3_aa: CASSRSGGPQSFYEQYF; cdr3_nt: TGTGCCAGCAGCCGCAGCGGGGGGCCTCAATCTTTTTACGAGCAGTACTTC